These T cell receptor beta chains were read from a single sample in a study of cytomegalovirus exposure and HLA in healthy donors. Sequencing was performed with immunoSEQ multiplex PCR; in TCRdb, only in-frame clones are kept and a portion is missing. The sample consists of about 200,000 clones, around 77% of them appearing once. The specimen was PBMCs. Receptor source: a woman in her 30s in good health and CMV-seronegative. The CDR3 runs from the conserved cysteine through the conserved F or W. Each record gives: J gene, clone size, V gene, D gene, CDR3 protein, CDR3 DNA. A D gene is named only where the DNA matches it firmly. Size is omitted from some rows. Given values are once, few, many or a class for expanded clones.

>TRBJ2-5|NA|TRBV6-6|TRBD1
CASRLTGAEGTQYF
TGTGCCAGCAGACTGACAGGGGCGGAGGGGACCCAGTACTTC
>TRBJ2-7|few|TRBV19|TRBD2
CASSIGLVSEQYF
TGTGCCAGTAGTATTGGACTAGTTAGCGAGCAGTACTTC
>TRBJ2-5|NA|TRBV7-6|NA
CASSLDLPGLTQYF
TGTGCCAGCAGCTTAGACTTGCCAGGGTTGACCCAGTACTTC
>TRBJ2-1|few|TRBV7-9|TRBD1
CASRTQGALNEQFF
TGTGCCAGCAGAACACAGGGGGCCCTCAATGAGCAGTTCTTC
>TRBJ2-7|NA|TRBV6-6|NA
CASSYRGSVYEQYF
TGTGCCAGCAGTTACAGGGGTTCCGTCTACGAGCAGTACTTC
>TRBJ2-5|NA|TRBV19|TRBD2
CASGLAGGAETQYF
TGTGCCAGTGGACTAGCGGGGGGTGCCGAGACCCAGTACTTC
>TRBJ2-1|NA|TRBV19|TRBD2
CASSIIAGGALIRQFF
TGTGCCAGTAGTATAATAGCGGGGGGGGCATTAATACGGCAGTTCTTC
>TRBJ2-3|NA|TRBV9|TRBD2
CASSVDISGITDTQYF
TGTGCCAGCAGCGTAGATATTAGCGGGATAACAGATACGCAGTATTTT
>TRBJ2-7|NA|TRBV27|NA
CASSPPGQAYEQYF
TGTGCCAGCAGTCCTCCGGGACAAGCCTACGAGCAGTACTTC
>TRBJ2-7|NA|TRBV9|NA
CASSVAPGRPYEQYF
TGTGCCAGCAGCGTGGCCCCTGGGCGTCCGTACGAGCAGTACTTC
>TRBJ2-1|NA|TRBV27|TRBD2
CASSFISGVRNEQFF
TGTGCCAGCAGTTTTATTAGCGGGGTCCGGAATGAGCAGTTCTTC
>TRBJ2-1|NA|TRBV6-1|NA
CASRRTSLNEQFF
TGTGCCAGCAGACGCACTTCTTTGAATGAGCAGTTCTTC
>TRBJ2-6|few|TRBV6-4|NA
CASSDSDSSGANVLTF
TGTGCCAGCAGTGACTCCGACAGCTCTGGGGCCAACGTCCTGACTTTC
>TRBJ1-1|NA|TRBV19|TRBD1
CASRGQRNTEAFF
TGTGCCAGTAGGGGACAGCGGAACACTGAAGCTTTCTTT
>TRBJ2-7|once|TRBV5-1|TRBD2
CASSLQPGLATYEQYF
TGCGCCAGCAGCTTGCAACCGGGACTAGCAACCTACGAGCAGTACTTC
>TRBJ2-5|NA|TRBV5-1|TRBD2
CASSLDPHGGTSGGDQETQYF
TGCGCCAGCAGCTTGGATCCTCACGGCGGGACTAGCGGGGGGGACCAAGAGACCCAGTACTTC
>TRBJ2-4|NA|TRBV19|TRBD2
CAGPPPGLAENIQYF
TGTGCCGGCCCCCCTCCGGGACTAGCCGAAAACATTCAGTACTTC
>TRBJ1-6|NA|TRBV5-1|TRBD1
CASSLGTGDNSPLHF
TGCGCCAGCAGCTTGGGGACAGGGGATAATTCACCCCTCCACTTT
>TRBJ2-7|few|TRBV11-3|NA
CASSHAATYEQYF
TGTGCCAGCAGCCACGCGGCAACCTACGAGCAGTACTTC
>TRBJ1-1|NA|TRBV6-5|NA
CASVPRDNYEAFF
TGTGCCAGCGTACCCCGGGACAACTATGAAGCTTTCTTT
>TRBJ1-1|NA|TRBV6-6|NA
CASSYSRSTEAFF
TGTGCCAGCAGTTACTCGCGAAGCACTGAAGCTTTCTTT
>TRBJ1-2|NA|TRBV4-2|NA
CASSQDFPSTTNYGYTF
TGTGCCAGCAGCCAAGACTTTCCTAGTACGACTAACTATGGCTACACCTTC
>TRBJ1-1|few|TRBV18|NA
CASSLLGAGTEAFF
TGTGCCAGCTCACTCCTTGGGGCCGGGACTGAAGCTTTCTTT
>TRBJ1-5|NA|TRBV5-1|NA
CASRLDTSGNQPQHF
TGCGCCAGCAGGTTGGACACCTCTGGCAATCAGCCCCAGCATTTT
>TRBJ1-5|few|TRBV27|NA
CASSVIQGSNQPQHF
TGTGCCAGCAGTGTGATACAGGGTAGCAATCAGCCCCAGCATTTT
>TRBJ2-1|NA|TRBV4-1|TRBD1
CASSQAGTGYNEQFF
TGCGCCAGCAGCCAAGCCGGGACAGGGTACAATGAGCAGTTCTTC
>TRBJ2-7|NA|TRBV19|NA
CASRISIFLDEQYF
TGTGCCAGTAGGATTAGTATCTTCCTCGACGAGCAGTACTTC
>TRBJ1-5|NA|TRBV7-9|NA
CASSLQGNQPQHF
TGTGCCAGCAGCTTACAGGGCAATCAGCCCCAGCATTTT
>TRBJ2-7|NA|TRBV6-4|TRBD1
CASGGRQGAISDYEQYF
TGTGCCAGTGGGGGGCGTCAGGGGGCGATCTCAGACTACGAGCAGTACTTC
>TRBJ2-3|NA|TRBV9|NA
CASSPELEETDTQYF
TGTGCCAGCAGCCCCGAGCTAGAGGAGACAGATACGCAGTATTTT
>TRBJ2-1|NA|TRBV6-1|TRBD1
CASSEFWTGGKGEQFF
TGTGCCAGCAGTGAATTCTGGACAGGGGGCAAGGGTGAGCAGTTCTTC
>TRBJ1-5|NA|TRBV4-1|TRBD1
CASSSDRTLDQPQHF
TGCGCCAGCAGCTCGGACAGGACCCTTGATCAGCCCCAGCATTTT
>TRBJ2-1|NA|TRBV10-3|NA
CAISAPGVTVANEQFF
TGTGCCATCAGTGCCCCGGGGGTAACAGTTGCGAATGAGCAGTTCTTC
>TRBJ1-2|once|TRBV27|NA
CASSLQGFYGYTF
TGTGCCAGCAGTTTGCAGGGGTTCTATGGCTACACCTTC
>TRBJ2-1|NA|TRBV7-6|TRBD2
CASSLMGLAPNEQFF
TGTGCCAGCAGCTTAATGGGACTAGCCCCCAATGAGCAGTTCTTC
>TRBJ2-1|NA|TRBV18|NA
CASSPLRGYNEQFF
TGTGCCAGCTCACCTCTTCGGGGGTACAATGAGCAGTTCTTC
>TRBJ2-2|once|TRBV2|TRBD2
CASRPTSGHGELFF
TGTGCCAGCAGGCCGACTAGCGGGCACGGGGAGCTGTTTTTT
>TRBJ2-1|NA|TRBV4-2|TRBD2
CASSKSAGDNEQFF
TGTGCCAGCAGTAAATCCGCGGGAGACAATGAGCAGTTCTTC
>TRBJ1-3|NA|TRBV21-1|NA
CASSSRQGSAFGNTIYF
TGTGCCAGCAGCAGTAGACAGGGTTCGGCTTTTGGAAACACCATATATTTT
>TRBJ1-1|NA|TRBV2|TRBD1
CASSDRDRVTEAFF
TGTGCCAGCAGTGACCGGGACAGGGTTACTGAAGCTTTCTTT
>TRBJ2-3|NA|TRBV11-2|NA
CASRSRLGLAFTDTQYF
TGTGCCAGCAGGTCTCGGCTAGGGCTAGCCTTCACAGATACGCAGTATTTT
>TRBJ1-5|NA|TRBV6-1|TRBD1
CASRDFRDRVSPQHF
TGTGCCAGCAGAGACTTCCGGGACAGGGTATCTCCCCAGCATTTT
>TRBJ2-4|NA|TRBV5-1|TRBD1
CASSLVVGGHGAKNIQYF
TGCGCCAGCAGCTTGGTAGTAGGGGGCCATGGGGCCAAAAACATTCAGTACTTC
>TRBJ1-5|once|TRBV5-6|NA
CASSFTGPGNQPQHF
TGTGCCAGCAGCTTCACAGGGCCTGGCAATCAGCCCCAGCATTTT
>TRBJ2-7|NA|TRBV7-2|TRBD1
CASSTRQGREQYF
TGTGCCAGCAGCACCCGACAGGGGCGCGAGCAGTACTTC
>TRBJ1-4|NA|TRBV7-9|TRBD1
CASSSWTGGTNEKLFF
TGTGCCAGCAGCTCCTGGACAGGGGGAACTAATGAAAAACTGTTTTTT
>TRBJ1-2|NA|TRBV7-9|NA
CASSLSVNYGYTF
TGTGCCAGCAGCTTGTCAGTTAACTATGGCTACACCTTC
>TRBJ1-1|NA|TRBV7-6|TRBD1
CASSQKAGGLKNTEAFF
TGTGCCAGCAGCCAAAAGGCAGGGGGCCTCAAGAACACTGAAGCTTTCTTT
>TRBJ1-1|NA|TRBV5-6|NA
CASSGPGALNTEAFF
TGTGCCAGCAGCGGCCCAGGGGCCCTGAACACTGAAGCTTTCTTT